These 11 T cell receptor beta chains share one sample of origin, sequenced in a study of blood T cell repertoires in COVID-19. Sequencing used immunoSEQ multiplex PCR; TCRdb keeps in-frame clones, though not all of them. This table has about 37,000 clones, around nine tenths appearing once. The sample was peripheral blood. The receptors were gathered from a human donor in a cohort sampled during active COVID-19.

The V gene is TRBV6-2 or TRBV6-3, the J gene TRBJ1-2, with D hard to call. The CDR3 has 18 residues. The V gene lost 5 bases and the J gene lost 4 bases, with 26 bases spanning the gap. Germline-derived CDR1 and CDR2 are MNHEY and SVGEGT. DNA of the CDR3: TGTGCCAGCAGTCCAGCCCCTACTTACACGGGGAAGCTCTATGGCTACACCTTC. Translating it yields CASSPAPTYTGKLYGYTF.

The chain links TRBV10-2 to TRBJ2-2; possible D gene TRBD1, 6 bases. Germline-derived CDR1 and CDR2 are WSHSY and SAAADI. Trimming left V 6 bases short and J 7 bases short, with 27 bases between. The CDR3 has 18 residues. The CDR3 loop reads CASSVDLPSRGDGGELFF. DNA for the CDR3: TGCGCCAGCAGCGTAGATCTTCCTAGCAGGGGAGATGGCGGGGAGCTGTTTTTT.

The chain is built from TRBV7-3 and TRBJ2-1, with 10 nucleotides matching TRBD2. CDR1 is SGHTA, CDR2 FQGTGA, per germline. The CDR3 is 15 residues long. Losses at the gene ends were 5 bases for V and 9 bases for J; bases not matched to a gene: 10. This CDR3 reads CASSVASGRGGEQFF. The CDR3 DNA sequence: TGTGCCAGCAGCGTGGCTAGCGGGAGAGGGGGTGAGCAGTTCTTC.

This clone was counted a single time. J is TRBJ2-5 and V is TRBV5-4, with D maybe TRBD1 (6 bases). The germline gives CDR1 SGHNT, CDR2 YYREEE (reference sequence). V dropped 3 bases and J dropped 9 bases, with 21 bases sitting between them. The CDR3 is made up of 15 amino acids. Here the CDR3 DNA reads TGTGCCAGCAGCTCTCGACAGGAGACTAAGTGGGCCCAGTACTTC. Translation gives CASSSRQETKWAQYF.

This clone came up once. The chain employs TRBV20-1 and TRBJ2-3; D unclear. The CDR3 is made up of 14 amino acids. V lost 3 bases to trimming and J lost 5 bases, with 15 bases between them. Germline V CDR1 and CDR2: DFQATT, SNEGSKA (reference sequence). CDR3 sequence: CSASLRVGEDTQYF. In DNA form, the CDR3 reads TGCAGTGCTAGTCTTCGGGTCGGCGAAGATACGCAGTATTTT.

This chain links TRBV5-1 with TRBJ2-2, with D possibly being TRBD1 (6 bases). The CDR3 consists of 14 residues. V lost 0 bases and J lost 6, with 9 bases in between. In germline, CDR1 is SGHRS, CDR2 YFSETQ. The CDR3 region has the DNA TGCGCCAGCAGCTTGGCATCAGGGGCCGGGGAGCTGTTTTTT. Its translation: CASSLASGAGELFF.

The CDR3 DNA follows: TGCGCCAGCAGCTTGGCTAGCGCGAGCGCAGATACGCAGTATTTT. This encodes CASSLASASADTQYF. The gene calls are TRBV5-1 and TRBJ2-3; D possibly corresponds to TRBD2 (6 bases). The V gene's germline CDR1 is SGHRS and CDR2 YFSETQ. This CDR3 contains 15 residues. The V gene lost 0 bases and the J gene lost 4 bases, with 12 bases spanning the gap.

The rearrangement links TRBV5-6 to TRBJ2-4; the D is unclear. Deletions cut 0 bases from V and 3 bases from J, with 7 bases between. This CDR3 has 14 amino acids. In germline, CDR1 is SGHDT, CDR2 YYEEEE. DNA of the CDR3: TGTGCCAGCAGCTTGGACAGCCACAAAAACATTCAGTACTTC. Translation: CASSLDSHKNIQYF. The entire variable domain, with the rest obtained from reference TRBV5-6 and TRBJ2-4, is as follows: DAGVTQSPTHLIKTRGQQVTLRCSPKSGHDTVSWYQQALGQGPQFIFQYYEEEERQRGNFPDRFSGHQFPNYSSELNVNALLLGDSALYLCASSLDSHKNIQYFGAGTRLSVL.

This clone was seen a few times. The chain couples TRBV30 to TRBJ1-3; D uncertain. Trimming took 3 bases from V and 0 from J, leaving 15 bases between them. This CDR3 spans 16 amino acids. Germline loops: CDR1 GTSNPN, CDR2 SVGIG (reference sequence). The CDR3 sequence: CAWRPYLSVSGNTIYF. The CDR3 region has the DNA TGTGCCTGGAGACCGTACCTGTCAGTCTCTGGAAACACCATATATTTT.

The chain has TRBV7-2 and TRBJ2-1; 16 nucleotides match TRBD2. CDR1 and CDR2 from the germline V gene are SGHTA and FQGNSA. V gave up 5 bases and J gave up 5 bases; unmatched junction bases: 9. The length of the CDR3 is 18 residues. For the CDR3, the DNA is TGTGCCAGCAGCAAGGGACTAGCGGGAGGGCCGATTAACAATGAGCAGTTCTTC. Its translation: CASSKGLAGGPINNEQFF.

This chain links TRBV25-1 with TRBJ2-7, with D hard to call. V lost 6 bases and J 2 bases, leaving 14 bases between the germline ends. Germline assignment: CDR1 MGHDK and CDR2 SYGVNS. This CDR3 is built from 14 residues. The CDR3 DNA sequence: TGTGCCAGCAGGAGTAGCAGCCCTCCCTACGAGCAGTACTTC. This codes for CASRSSSPPYEQYF.